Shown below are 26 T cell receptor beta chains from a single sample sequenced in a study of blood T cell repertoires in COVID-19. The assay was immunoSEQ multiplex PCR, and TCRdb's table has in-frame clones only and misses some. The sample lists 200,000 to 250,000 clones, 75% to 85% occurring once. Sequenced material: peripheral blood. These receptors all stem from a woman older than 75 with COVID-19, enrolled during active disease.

CDR3 amino acids: CASSQSPAAFGNTIYF. The CDR3, as DNA: TGTGCCAGCAGCCAATCTCCTGCGGCCTTTGGAAACACCATATATTTT. This chain joins TRBV4-2 and TRBJ1-3; no clear D gene. CDR1 and CDR2 (germline): LGHNA, YNFKEQ. V was shortened by 2 bases and J by 3 bases, with 14 bases between the two germline ends. CDR3 length: 16 residues.

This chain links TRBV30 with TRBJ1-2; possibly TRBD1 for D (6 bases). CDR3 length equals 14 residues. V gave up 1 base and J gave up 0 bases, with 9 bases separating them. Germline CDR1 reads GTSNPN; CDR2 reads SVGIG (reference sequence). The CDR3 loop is CAWSGGQSNYGYTF. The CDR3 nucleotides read TGTGCCTGGAGTGGAGGACAGTCTAACTATGGCTACACCTTC.

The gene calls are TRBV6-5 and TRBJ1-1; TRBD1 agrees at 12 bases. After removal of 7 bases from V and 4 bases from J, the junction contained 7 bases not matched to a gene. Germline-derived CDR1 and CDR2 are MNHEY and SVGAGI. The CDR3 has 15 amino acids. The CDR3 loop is CASTPGQGAITEAFF. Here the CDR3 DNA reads TGTGCCAGCACACCGGGACAGGGGGCTATCACTGAAGCTTTCTTT.

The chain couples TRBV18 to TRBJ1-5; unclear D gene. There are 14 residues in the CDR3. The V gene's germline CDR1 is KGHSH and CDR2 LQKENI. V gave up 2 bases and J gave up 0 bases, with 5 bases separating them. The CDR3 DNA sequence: TGTGCCAGCTCACCAGGCAGTAGCAATCAGCCCCAGCATTTT. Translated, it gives CASSPGSSNQPQHF.

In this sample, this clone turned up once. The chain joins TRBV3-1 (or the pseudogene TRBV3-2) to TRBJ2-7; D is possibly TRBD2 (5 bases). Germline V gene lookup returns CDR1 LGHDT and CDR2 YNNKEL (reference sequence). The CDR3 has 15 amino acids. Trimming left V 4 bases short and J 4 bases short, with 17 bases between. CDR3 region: CASSRGLNQKYEQYF. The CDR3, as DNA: TGTGCCAGCAGCCGTGGACTCAACCAAAAATACGAGCAGTACTTC.

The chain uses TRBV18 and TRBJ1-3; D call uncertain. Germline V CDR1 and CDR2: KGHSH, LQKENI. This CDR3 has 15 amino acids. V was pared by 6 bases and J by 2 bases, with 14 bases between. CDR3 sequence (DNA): TGTGCCAGCTCCCCCGGGAGGCAGGCTGGAAACACCATATATTTT. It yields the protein CASSPGRQAGNTIYF.

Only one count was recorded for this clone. This CDR3 reads CASSRQGTTEAFF. The CDR3 DNA reads TGTGCCAGCAGCCGACAGGGTACGACTGAAGCTTTCTTT. J is TRBJ1-1 and V is TRBV3-1 (or the pseudogene TRBV3-2); TRBD1 matches 7 bases. Germline V CDR1 and CDR2: LGHDT, YNNKEL (reference sequence). This CDR3 has 13 amino acids. The V gene end was trimmed by 4 bases and the J gene end by 5 bases; junction bases not matched to a gene: 4.

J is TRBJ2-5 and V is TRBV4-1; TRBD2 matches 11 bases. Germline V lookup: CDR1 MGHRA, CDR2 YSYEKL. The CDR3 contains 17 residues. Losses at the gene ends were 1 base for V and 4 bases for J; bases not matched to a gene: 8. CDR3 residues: CASSQVVAGGVGETQYF. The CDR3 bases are TGCGCCAGCAGCCAAGTAGTAGCGGGAGGGGTGGGAGAGACCCAGTACTTC.

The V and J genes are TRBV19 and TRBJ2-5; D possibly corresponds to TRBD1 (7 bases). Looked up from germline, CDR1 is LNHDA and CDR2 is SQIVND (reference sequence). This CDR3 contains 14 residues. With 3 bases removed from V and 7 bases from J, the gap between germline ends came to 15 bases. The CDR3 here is CASSIRQGSGTQYF. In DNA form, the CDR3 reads TGTGCCAGTAGTATTCGACAGGGTAGCGGGACCCAGTACTTC.

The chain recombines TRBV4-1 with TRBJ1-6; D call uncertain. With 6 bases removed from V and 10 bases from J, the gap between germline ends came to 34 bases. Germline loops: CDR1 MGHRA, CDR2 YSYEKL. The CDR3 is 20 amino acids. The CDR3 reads CASSLTKLRRFEGGDSPLHF. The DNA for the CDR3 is TGCGCCAGCAGTCTAACAAAGTTGAGGAGATTCGAGGGCGGCGACTCACCCCTCCACTTT.

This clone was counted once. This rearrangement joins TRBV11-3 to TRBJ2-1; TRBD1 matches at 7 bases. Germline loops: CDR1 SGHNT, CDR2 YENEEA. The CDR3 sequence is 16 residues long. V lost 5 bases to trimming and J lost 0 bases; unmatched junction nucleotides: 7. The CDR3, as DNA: TGTGCCAGCAGCCAAGGGGGACAGCGCTCCTACAATGAGCAGTTCTTC. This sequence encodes CASSQGGQRSYNEQFF.

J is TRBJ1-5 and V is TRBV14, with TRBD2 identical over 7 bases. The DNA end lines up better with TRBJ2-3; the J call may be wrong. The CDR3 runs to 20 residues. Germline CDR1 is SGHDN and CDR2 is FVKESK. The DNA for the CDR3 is TGTGCCAGCAGCCAAGTTGGGGGGGACTCCCCGCCGTATAGCAATCAGCCCCAGTATTTT. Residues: CASSQVGGDSPPYSNQPQYF.

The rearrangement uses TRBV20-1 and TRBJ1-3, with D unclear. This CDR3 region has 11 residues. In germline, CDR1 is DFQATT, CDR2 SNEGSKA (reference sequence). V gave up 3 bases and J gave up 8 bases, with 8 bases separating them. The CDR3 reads CSASQGDTIYF. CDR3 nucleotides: TGCAGTGCTAGTCAAGGAGACACCATATATTTT.

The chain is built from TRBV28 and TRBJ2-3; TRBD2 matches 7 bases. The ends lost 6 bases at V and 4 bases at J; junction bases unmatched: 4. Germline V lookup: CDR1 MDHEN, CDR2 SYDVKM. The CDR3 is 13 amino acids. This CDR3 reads CASRLAGADTQYF. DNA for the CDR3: TGTGCCAGCAGGTTGGCGGGAGCAGATACGCAGTATTTT. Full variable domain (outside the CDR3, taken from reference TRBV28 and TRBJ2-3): DVKVTQSSRYLVKRTGEKVFLECVQDMDHENMFWYRQDPGLGLRLIYFSYDVKMKEKGDIPEGYSVSREKKERFSLILESASTNQTSMYLCASRLAGADTQYFGPGTRLTVL.

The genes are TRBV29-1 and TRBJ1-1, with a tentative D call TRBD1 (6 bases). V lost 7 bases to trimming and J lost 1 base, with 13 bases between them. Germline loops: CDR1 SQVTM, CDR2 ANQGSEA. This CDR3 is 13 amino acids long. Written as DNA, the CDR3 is TGCAGCGGGGGGCGGACAGAGAACACTGAAGCTTTCTTT. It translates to CSGGRTENTEAFF.

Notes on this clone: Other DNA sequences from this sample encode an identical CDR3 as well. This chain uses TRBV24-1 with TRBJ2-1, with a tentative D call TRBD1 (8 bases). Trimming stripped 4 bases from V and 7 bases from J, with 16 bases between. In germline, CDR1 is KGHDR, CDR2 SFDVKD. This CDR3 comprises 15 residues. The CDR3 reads CATSDPGQGGNEQFF. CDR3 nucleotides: TGTGCCACCAGTGACCCCGGACAGGGAGGGAATGAGCAGTTCTTC.

CDR3 nucleotide sequence: TGCGCCAGCAGTCAAATCGGAGGGCGGGGGTTATCCGAGCAGTACTTC. Translation gives CASSQIGGRGLSEQYF. The V and J genes are TRBV4-1 and TRBJ2-7, with TRBD2 identical over 7 bases. The germline gives CDR1 MGHRA, CDR2 YSYEKL. Losses at the gene ends were 6 bases for V and 6 bases for J; bases not matched to a gene: 17. CDR3 length equals 16 residues.

CDR3: CASSYGGGHSGNTIYF. The CDR3 DNA reads as TGTGCCAGCAGCTACGGGGGGGGGCACTCTGGAAACACCATATATTTT. The J gene is TRBJ1-3, the V gene TRBV28, with TRBD1 as a possible D gene (6 bases). Germline V gene lookup returns CDR1 MDHEN and CDR2 SYDVKM. The CDR3 sequence is 16 residues long. The V end was cut by 6 bases, the J end by 0 bases, with 15 bases between.

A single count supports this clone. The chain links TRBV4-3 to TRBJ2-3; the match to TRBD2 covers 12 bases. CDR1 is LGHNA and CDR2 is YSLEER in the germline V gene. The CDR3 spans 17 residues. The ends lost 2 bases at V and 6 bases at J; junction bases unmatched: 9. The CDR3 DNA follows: TGCGCCAGCAGCCAACACCTAGCGGGAGGGCCGGTTGATACGCAGTATTTT. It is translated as CASSQHLAGGPVDTQYF.

The CDR3 is CASSLDGGGNGNTIYF. CDR3 coding DNA: TGCGCCAGCAGCTTAGATGGCGGGGGAAATGGAAACACCATATATTTT. The chain carries TRBV5-1 and TRBJ1-3, with a weak D call TRBD1 (5 bases). The CDR3 sequence is 16 residues long. Per germline, CDR1 SGHRS and CDR2 YFSETQ. V gave up 2 bases and J gave up 3 bases, with 15 bases separating them.

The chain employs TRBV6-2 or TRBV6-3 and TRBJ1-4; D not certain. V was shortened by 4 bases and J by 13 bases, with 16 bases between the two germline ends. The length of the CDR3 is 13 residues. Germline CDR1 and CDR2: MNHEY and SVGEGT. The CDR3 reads CASSSYADDRLFF. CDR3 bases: TGTGCCAGCAGTTCTTACGCCGATGATAGACTGTTTTTT.

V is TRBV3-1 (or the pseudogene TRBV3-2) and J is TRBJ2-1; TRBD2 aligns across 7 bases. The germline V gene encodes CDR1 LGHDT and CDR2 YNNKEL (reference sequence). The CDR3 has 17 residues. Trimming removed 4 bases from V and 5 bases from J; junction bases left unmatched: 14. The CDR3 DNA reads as TGTGCCAGCAGCCCTCTAGGGCGCGGGAGAGCGGACAATGAGCAGTTCTTC. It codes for CASSPLGRGRADNEQFF.

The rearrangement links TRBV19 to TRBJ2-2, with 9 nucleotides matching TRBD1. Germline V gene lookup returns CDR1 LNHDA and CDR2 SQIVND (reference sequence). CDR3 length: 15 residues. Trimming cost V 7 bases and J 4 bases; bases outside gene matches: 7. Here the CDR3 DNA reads TGTGCCAGTACCGCCCTGGACAGGGGCACCGGGGAGCTGTTTTTT. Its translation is CASTALDRGTGELFF.

The CDR3 here is CASSLQQAPTEAFF. The CDR3 DNA reads TGCGCCAGCAGCTTACAGCAGGCCCCCACTGAAGCTTTCTTT. The chain combines TRBV5-1 with TRBJ1-1; D is undetermined. Germline CDR1 reads SGHRS; CDR2 reads YFSETQ. This CDR3 has 14 amino acids. Deletions cut 2 bases from V and 4 bases from J, with 12 bases between.

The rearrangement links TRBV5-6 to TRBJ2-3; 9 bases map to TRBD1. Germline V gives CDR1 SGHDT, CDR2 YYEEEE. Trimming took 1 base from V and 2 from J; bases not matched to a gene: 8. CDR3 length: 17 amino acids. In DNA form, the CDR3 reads TGTGCCAGCAGCTTGATCCGGGACAGGGTCTCCACAGATACGCAGTATTTT. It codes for CASSLIRDRVSTDTQYF.

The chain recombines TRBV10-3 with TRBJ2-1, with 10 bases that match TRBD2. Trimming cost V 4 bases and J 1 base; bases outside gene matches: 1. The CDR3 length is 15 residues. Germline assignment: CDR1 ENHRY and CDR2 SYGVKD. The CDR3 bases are TGTGCCATCAGTGGGACTAGCGGATCCTACAATGAGCAGTTCTTC. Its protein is CAISGTSGSYNEQFF.